This entry lists 32 T cell receptor beta chains sequenced from one sample in a study of shared clonotypes between healthy human individuals. Terminally differentiated effector memory CD45RA+ cells were left out of the naive CD8 fraction, which was CD45RO-negative and positively selected for CCR7. Profiling relied on immunoSEQ multiplex PCR, and the TCRdb table lists in-frame clones only, not all of them. The top ten clones hold 0.95% to 1.5% of a sample with about 2 million clones, just under 95% of them seen once. The sample was naive CD8+ T cells sorted from blood. The receptors originated from a man aged 18 to 30 in good health.

V and J are TRBV2 and TRBJ2-3; TRBD2 matches at 9 bases. The CDR3 extends over 19 amino acids. V shed 2 bases and J 0 bases; nucleotides not matched to a gene: 12. Germline CDR1 is SNHLY and CDR2 is FYNNEI. CDR3 sequence reads: CASSELGGRALVSTDTQYF. Here the CDR3 DNA reads TGTGCCAGCAGTGAATTGGGCGGGAGGGCCCTCGTGAGCACAGATACGCAGTATTTT.

The CDR3 loop reads CASSQERAAQETQYF. CDR3 nucleotide sequence: TGCGCCAGCAGCCAAGAGAGGGCAGCCCAAGAGACCCAGTACTTC. The V and J genes are TRBV4-3 and TRBJ2-5; a possible D gene is TRBD2 (5 bases). V gave up 0 bases and J gave up 1 base, with 9 bases separating them. The CDR3 runs to 15 residues. Germline assignment: CDR1 LGHNA and CDR2 YSLEER.

In the case of this clone: At one end, the junction sequence differs from germline, possibly due to a read error. This rearrangement joins TRBV28 to TRBJ1-3, with TRBD1 as a possible D gene (5 bases). This CDR3 comprises 18 residues. The V gene's germline CDR1 is MDHEN and CDR2 SYDVKM. The CDR3 reads CASSLYVGTDHTGNTVYF. The CDR3 region has the DNA TGTGCCAGCAGTTTATATGTCGGGACTGATCATACTGGAAACACCGTATATTTT.

The CDR3 loop is CASSLRISSQETQYF. The DNA of the CDR3 is TGTGCCAGCAGTTTAAGGATCAGTAGCCAAGAGACCCAGTACTTC. The V gene is TRBV28, the J gene TRBJ2-5; D unclear. This CDR3 has 15 amino acids. With 2 bases removed from V and 1 base from J, the gap between germline ends came to 11 bases. Germline V gene sequence: CDR1 MDHEN, CDR2 SYDVKM.

This chain uses TRBV6-5 with TRBJ1-6, with no clear D. The CDR3 runs 13 residues. Germline assignment: CDR1 MNHEY and CDR2 SVGAGI. V was pared by 7 bases and J by 7 bases, with 11 bases between. The CDR3 DNA is TGTGCCAGCACTCCCGAGAGAAATTCACCCCTCCACTTT. It yields the protein CASTPERNSPLHF.

The chain combines TRBV6-1 with TRBJ1-2; tentatively, D is TRBD1 (5 bases). The germline CDR1 and CDR2 sequences are MNHNS and SASEGT. The CDR3 has 13 residues. V was cut by 5 bases and J by 5 bases, with 12 bases left in between. The chain's CDR3 is CASSSLGGYGYTF. DNA for the CDR3: TGTGCCAGCAGTTCGCTCGGGGGGTATGGCTACACCTTC.

The chain recombines TRBV7-3 with TRBJ2-1; TRBD2 matches at 7 bases. CDR1 SGHTA and CDR2 FQGTGA come from the germline V gene. V lost 5 bases to trimming and J lost 1 base; unmatched junction nucleotides: 8. This CDR3 contains 16 residues. CDR3 in amino acids: CASSPSSGASYNEQFF. The CDR3, as DNA: TGTGCCAGCAGCCCTTCCAGCGGGGCTTCCTACAATGAGCAGTTCTTC.

CDR3 sequence reads: CATSQGQGNQPQHF. The CDR3 coding sequence is TGTGCCACCAGCCAAGGACAGGGCAATCAGCCCCAGCATTTT. This sequence joins TRBV15 and TRBJ1-5, with 7 bases fitting TRBD1. CDR1 is LNHNV and CDR2 is YYDKDF in the germline V gene (reference sequence). The CDR3 totals 14 residues. Trimming removed 5 bases from V and 2 bases from J; junction bases left unmatched: 3.

This chain connects TRBV27 to TRBJ1-1; 8 bases fit TRBD1. Per the germline V gene, CDR1 is MNHEY and CDR2 is SMNVEV (reference sequence). The CDR3 is made up of 14 amino acids. V shed 6 bases and J 8 bases; nucleotides not matched to a gene: 11. CDR3 sequence reads: CASRGLQGATEAFF. The CDR3 coding sequence is TGTGCCAGCAGAGGGCTCCAGGGGGCTACCGAAGCTTTCTTT.

The chain uses TRBV5-6 and TRBJ2-7, with TRBD2 matching over 11 bases. The CDR3 contains 16 residues. Trimming cost V 2 bases and J 4 bases; bases outside gene matches: 8. CDR1 SGHDT and CDR2 YYEEEE come from the germline V gene. CDR3 DNA: TGTGCCAGCAGCTTACTAGCGGGGGCCCTTACTTACGAGCAGTACTTC. This translates into CASSLLAGALTYEQYF.

This chain connects TRBV19 to TRBJ2-7; 7 bases line up with TRBD1. The junction had 4 bases not matched to a gene; V was cut back by 3 bases and J by 2 bases. This CDR3 has 14 residues. In germline, CDR1 is LNHDA, CDR2 SQIVND (reference sequence). The CDR3 DNA follows: TGTGCCAGTAGTATTTTCAGGGGGACCTACGAGCAGTACTTC. Protein sequence: CASSIFRGTYEQYF.

The CDR3 loop reads CASSDSLAGITDTQYF. The CDR3, as DNA: TGTGCCAGCAGCGATTCGCTAGCGGGGATCACAGATACGCAGTATTTT. This sequence joins TRBV9 and TRBJ2-3; 9 nucleotides match TRBD2. J lost 2 bases, V lost 3 bases, and 7 bases had no gene match. Per the germline V gene, CDR1 is SGDLS and CDR2 is YYNGEE. This CDR3 contains 16 residues.

Regarding this clone: The sample holds other DNA sequences that translate to the same CDR3. The V and J genes are TRBV18 and TRBJ1-1; D uncertain. Germline V gives CDR1 KGHSH, CDR2 LQKENI. The CDR3 covers 12 residues. Trimming took 2 bases from V and 5 from J, leaving 6 bases between them. The CDR3 protein is CASSPSGTEAFF. The CDR3 bases are TGTGCCAGCTCACCAAGCGGGACTGAAGCTTTCTTT.

The genes are TRBV7-9 and TRBJ2-7; 9 bases align to TRBD1. The V and J ends lost 1 base and 3 bases, in that order; junction bases with no gene match: 7. CDR3 length: 16 residues. Looked up from germline, CDR1 is SEHNR and CDR2 is FQNEAQ (reference sequence). The CDR3, as DNA: TGTGCCAGCAGCTTAGAGTTAGGGGACAGGGTCTACGAGCAGTACTTC. Translated: CASSLELGDRVYEQYF.

The V gene is TRBV28, the J gene TRBJ2-3, with D possibly being TRBD2 (5 bases). This CDR3 is 14 amino acids long. CDR1 is MDHEN, CDR2 SYDVKM, per germline. V was cut by 3 bases and J by 3 bases, with 10 bases left in between. This CDR3 reads CASSLFRGTDTQYF. As DNA, the CDR3 is TGTGCCAGCAGTTTGTTCCGGGGAACAGATACGCAGTATTTT.

This clone was detected once. This chain links TRBV28 with TRBJ2-2, with 7 bases that match TRBD1. Germline CDR1 and CDR2: MDHEN and SYDVKM. V shed 6 bases and J 5 bases; nucleotides not matched to a gene: 12. The CDR3 sequence is 16 residues long. CDR3 loop: CASSKDDRVWTGELFF. The CDR3 DNA is TGTGCCAGCAGCAAGGACGACAGGGTGTGGACCGGGGAGCTGTTTTTT.

Concerning this clone: Distinct nucleotide sequences in the sample also encode this CDR3. The chain links TRBV28 to TRBJ1-3; no firm D call. Germline values: CDR1 MDHEN, CDR2 SYDVKM. The CDR3 runs to 15 residues. V was cut by 2 bases and J by 0 bases, with 8 bases left in between. For the CDR3, the DNA is TGTGCCAGCAGTTTAGGGTCGAGCTCTGGAAACACCATATATTTT. Protein sequence: CASSLGSSSGNTIYF.

The chain is built from TRBV30 and TRBJ2-2; D may be TRBD1 (5 bases). The V end was cut by 2 bases, the J end by 1 base, with 8 bases between. Germline V gene data show CDR1 as GTSNPN and CDR2 as SVGIG (reference sequence). The CDR3 loop spans 14 amino acids. CDR3 DNA sequence: TGTGCCTGGAGTTATACAGGGAACACCGGGGAGCTGTTTTTT. Protein: CAWSYTGNTGELFF.

This sequence joins TRBV10-2 and TRBJ1-6; D is possibly TRBD1 (6 bases). The CDR3 length is 15 residues. V was clipped by 2 bases and J by 9 bases, with 14 bases between them. Germline lookup yields CDR1 WSHSY and CDR2 SAAADI. The CDR3 here is CASSEKQGLGSPLHF. In DNA, the CDR3 is TGCGCCAGCAGTGAGAAACAGGGCTTGGGTTCACCCCTCCACTTT.

The gene calls are TRBV27 and TRBJ2-7; D possibly corresponds to TRBD1 (6 bases). The CDR3 totals 11 residues. V was cut by 6 bases and J by 7 bases, with 10 bases left in between. Germline V gene sequence: CDR1 MNHEY, CDR2 SMNVEV (reference sequence). CDR3 in amino acids: CASSRGQEQYF. The CDR3 nucleotides read TGTGCCAGCAGCCGCGGACAGGAGCAGTACTTC.

The chain combines TRBV7-9 with TRBJ2-2; the D gene is possibly TRBD2 (5 bases). V was trimmed by 5 bases and J by 5 bases, leaving 12 bases between them. CDR1 is SEHNR, CDR2 FQNEAQ, per germline (reference sequence). The CDR3 sequence is 14 residues long. The CDR3: CASSPTEETGELFF. For the CDR3, the DNA is TGTGCCAGCAGCCCTACGGAGGAGACCGGGGAGCTGTTTTTT.

The rearrangement uses TRBV4-1 and TRBJ2-1; no clear D gene. Deletions cut 0 bases from V and 2 bases from J, with 14 bases between. The CDR3 is made up of 17 amino acids. Germline CDR1 is MGHRA and CDR2 is YSYEKL. CDR3 sequence: CASSQDTSVGAYNEQFF. The CDR3 DNA is TGCGCCAGCAGCCAAGATACATCGGTTGGGGCCTACAATGAGCAGTTCTTC.

The chain employs TRBV6-1 and TRBJ2-1, with 9 bases identical to TRBD1. This CDR3 comprises 14 residues. V lost 10 bases, J lost 7 bases, and 11 bases stayed unmatched. Germline V gene lookup returns CDR1 MNHNS and CDR2 SASEGT. The CDR3, as DNA: TGTGCCACCTCCTCATGGACAGGGGCGAATGAGCAGTTCTTC. This translates into CATSSWTGANEQFF.

About this clone: The sample has other DNA sequences that encode this CDR3 too. The V gene is TRBV30, the J gene TRBJ1-2, with 12 bases lining up with TRBD1. Germline loops: CDR1 GTSNPN, CDR2 SVGIG (reference sequence). The length of the CDR3 is 15 residues. Unmatched junction bases numbered 6, after V lost 2 bases and J lost 5 bases. CDR3 sequence reads: CAWSPGTGGDYGYTF. CDR3 nucleotide sequence: TGTGCCTGGAGTCCTGGGACAGGGGGCGATTATGGCTACACCTTC.

J is TRBJ1-5 and V is TRBV19, with D possibly matching TRBD1 (6 bases). The germline CDR1 and CDR2 sequences are LNHDA and SQIVND (reference sequence). The ends were cut back, 7 bases at V and 8 bases at J, with 18 bases in the middle. The CDR3 totals 14 residues. The CDR3 DNA sequence: TGTGCCAGTACCGGGAGGGGGGCGTGGGAGCCCCAGCATTTT. This codes for CASTGRGAWEPQHF.

The rearrangement links TRBV4-1 to TRBJ2-3, with 8 bases matching TRBD2. With V trimmed by 4 bases and J by 0 bases, 6 bases remained unmatched. The germline CDR1 and CDR2 sequences are MGHRA and YSYEKL. The CDR3 has 16 residues. The CDR3 DNA sequence: TGCGCCAGCAGCCCCCGGATAGCGGGGAGCACAGATACGCAGTATTTT. Amino acid sequence: CASSPRIAGSTDTQYF.

The chain couples TRBV5-3 to TRBJ1-6; no definite D call. TRBV5-3 is an open reading frame whose function is uncertain. The CDR3 runs to 18 residues. Between the trimmed V and J ends, which lost 9 bases and 0 bases, there was a span of 22 bases. Written as DNA, the CDR3 is TGTGCCACCGACACAAGGGAGACGGCCAGCTCCTATAATTCACCCCTCCACTTT. This translates into CATDTRETASSYNSPLHF.

The chain is built from TRBV4-1 and TRBJ2-7, with TRBD1 matching 10 bases. Germline CDR1 is MGHRA and CDR2 is YSYEKL. Trimming at V came to 2 bases and at J to 0 bases, leaving 7 bases not matched to a gene. The CDR3 runs to 17 residues. The CDR3 spells CASSQTMDRGSSYEQYF. The DNA of the CDR3 is TGCGCCAGCAGCCAAACAATGGACAGGGGGAGCTCCTACGAGCAGTACTTC.

The CDR3 loop reads CAWGRGNTLDTQYF. CDR3 DNA: TGTGCCTGGGGGCGGGGGAACACACTAGATACGCAGTATTTT. The gene calls are TRBV30 and TRBJ2-3; TRBD2 matches 7 bases. Germline-derived CDR1 and CDR2 are GTSNPN and SVGIG (reference sequence). The CDR3 is made up of 14 amino acids. Trimming at V came to 5 bases and at J to 5 bases, leaving 10 bases not matched to a gene.

On this clone itself: A read error may produce the germline difference seen at one junction end. The rearrangement uses TRBV7-8 and TRBJ2-7, with 7 bases lining up with TRBD1. Per germline, CDR1 SGHVS and CDR2 FQNEAQ. The CDR3 runs 15 residues. The CDR3 DNA follows: TGTGCCAGCAGCTTCGGGCAGGGGGTCTCCAACGAGCAGTACTTC. It specifies CASSFGQGVSNEQYF. Combining the CDR3 with reference TRBV7-8 and TRBJ2-7 gives the whole variable domain GAGVSQSPRYKVAKRGQDVALRCDPISGHVSLFWYQQALGQGPEFLTYFQNEAQLDKSGLPSDRFFAERPEGSVSTLKIQRTQQEDSAVYLCASSFGQGVSNEQYFGPGTRLTVT.

The V call is TRBV7-6, the J call TRBJ2-1; D ambiguous. Germline assignment: CDR1 SGHVS and CDR2 FNYEAQ. Trimming shortened V by 4 bases and J by 10 bases, and 8 bases separated the two germline ends. The CDR3 totals 11 residues. In nucleotides, the CDR3 is TGTGCCAGCAGCTCGATAGGGGAGCAGTTCTTC. Translated, it gives CASSSIGEQFF.

The chain links TRBV5-8 to TRBJ2-7, with D perhaps given as TRBD1 or TRBD2 (6 bases each). The CDR3 loop spans 14 amino acids. Trimming stripped 4 bases from V and 0 bases from J, with 11 bases between. Germline V lookup: CDR1 SGHTS, CDR2 YDEGEE. Here the CDR3 reads CASSLEGHSYEQYF. The CDR3 DNA sequence: TGTGCCAGCAGCCTGGAGGGACACTCCTACGAGCAGTACTTC. Complete variable domain (other parts from reference TRBV5-8 and TRBJ2-7): EAGVTQSPTHLIKTRGQQATLRCSPISGHTSVYWYQQALGLGLQFLLWYDEGEERNRGNFPPRFSGRQFPNYSSELNVNALELEDSALYLCASSLEGHSYEQYFGPGTRLTVT.